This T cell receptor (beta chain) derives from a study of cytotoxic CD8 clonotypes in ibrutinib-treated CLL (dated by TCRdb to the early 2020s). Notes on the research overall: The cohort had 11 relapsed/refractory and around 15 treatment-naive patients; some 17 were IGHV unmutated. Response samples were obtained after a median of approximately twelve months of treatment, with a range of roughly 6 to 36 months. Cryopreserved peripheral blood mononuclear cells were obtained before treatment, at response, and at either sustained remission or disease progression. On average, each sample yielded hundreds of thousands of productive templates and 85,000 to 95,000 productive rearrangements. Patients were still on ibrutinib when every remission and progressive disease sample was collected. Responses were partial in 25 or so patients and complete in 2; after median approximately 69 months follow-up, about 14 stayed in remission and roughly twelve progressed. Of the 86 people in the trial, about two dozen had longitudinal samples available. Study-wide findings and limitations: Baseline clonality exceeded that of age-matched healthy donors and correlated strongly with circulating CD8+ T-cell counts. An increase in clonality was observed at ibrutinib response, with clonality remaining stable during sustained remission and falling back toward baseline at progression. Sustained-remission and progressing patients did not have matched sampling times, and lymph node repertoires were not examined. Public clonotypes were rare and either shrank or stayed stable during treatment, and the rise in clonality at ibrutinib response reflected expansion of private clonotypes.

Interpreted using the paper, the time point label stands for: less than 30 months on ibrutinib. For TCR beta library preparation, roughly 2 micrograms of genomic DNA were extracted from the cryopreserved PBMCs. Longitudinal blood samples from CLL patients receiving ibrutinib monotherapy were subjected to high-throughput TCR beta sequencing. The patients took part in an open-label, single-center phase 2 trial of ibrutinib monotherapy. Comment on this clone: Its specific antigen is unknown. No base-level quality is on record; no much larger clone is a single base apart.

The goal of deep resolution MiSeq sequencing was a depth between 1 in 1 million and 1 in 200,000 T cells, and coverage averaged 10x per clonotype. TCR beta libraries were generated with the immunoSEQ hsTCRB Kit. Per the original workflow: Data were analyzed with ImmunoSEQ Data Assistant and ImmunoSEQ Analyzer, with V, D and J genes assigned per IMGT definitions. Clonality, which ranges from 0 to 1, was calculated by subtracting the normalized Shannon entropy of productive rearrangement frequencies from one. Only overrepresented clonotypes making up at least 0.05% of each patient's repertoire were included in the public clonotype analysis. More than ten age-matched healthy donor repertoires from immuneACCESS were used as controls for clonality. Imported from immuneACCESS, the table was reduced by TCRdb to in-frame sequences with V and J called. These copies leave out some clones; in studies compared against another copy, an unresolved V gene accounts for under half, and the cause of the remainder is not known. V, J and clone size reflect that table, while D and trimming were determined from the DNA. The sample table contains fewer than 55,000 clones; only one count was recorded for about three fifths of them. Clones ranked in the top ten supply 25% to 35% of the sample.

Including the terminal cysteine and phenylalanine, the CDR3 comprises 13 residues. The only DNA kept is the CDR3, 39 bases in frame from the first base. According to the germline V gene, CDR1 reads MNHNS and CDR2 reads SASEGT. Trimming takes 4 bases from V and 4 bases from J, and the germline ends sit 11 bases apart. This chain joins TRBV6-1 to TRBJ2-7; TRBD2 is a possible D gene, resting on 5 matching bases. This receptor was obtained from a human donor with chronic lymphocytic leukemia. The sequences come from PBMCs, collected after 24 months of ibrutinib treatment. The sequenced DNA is TGTGCCAGCAGTGCCCCGGGATATTACGAGCAGTACTTC. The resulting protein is CASSAPGYYEQYF.